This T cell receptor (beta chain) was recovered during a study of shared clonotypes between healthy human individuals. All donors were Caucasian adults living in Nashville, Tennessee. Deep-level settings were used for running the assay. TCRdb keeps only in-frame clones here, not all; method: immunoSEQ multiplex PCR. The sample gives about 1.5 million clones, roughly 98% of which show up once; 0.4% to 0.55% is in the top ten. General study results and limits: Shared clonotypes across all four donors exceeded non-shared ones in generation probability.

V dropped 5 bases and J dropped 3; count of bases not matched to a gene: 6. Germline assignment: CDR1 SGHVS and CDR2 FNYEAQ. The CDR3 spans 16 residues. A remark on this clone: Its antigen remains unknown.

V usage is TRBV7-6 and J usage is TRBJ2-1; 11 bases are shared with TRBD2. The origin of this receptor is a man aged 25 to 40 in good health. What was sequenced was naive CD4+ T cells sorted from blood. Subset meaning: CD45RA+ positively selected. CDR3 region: CASSPGLAGNYNEQFF. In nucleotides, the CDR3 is TGTGCCAGCAGCCCCGGACTAGCGGGTAACTACAATGAGCAGTTCTTC.